These 12 T cell receptor beta chains originate from one sample sequenced in a study of OX40 agonist ivuxolimab in advanced cancers. To prepare the library, the immunoSEQ multiplex PCR assay was applied. TCRdb stores this immuneACCESS table with in-frame sequences only. Part of the clones is absent; in the studies checked, under half of the shortfall reflects unresolved V genes, and no reason is known for the rest. The sample table holds approximately 73,000 clones, of which less than 90% were seen once. 10% to 15% of the sample is taken by the ten largest. Source: CD4+ or CD8+ T cells sorted from blood, taken in a trial of the OX40 agonist ivuxolimab. The receptors were sampled from an adult with an advanced solid tumor such as melanoma, head and neck, liver or kidney cancer.

This chain uses TRBV27 with TRBJ2-5; 11 nucleotides align to TRBD1. The length of the CDR3 is 16 residues. The germline gives CDR1 MNHEY, CDR2 SMNVEV (reference sequence). Trimming at V came to 3 bases and at J to 1 base, leaving 4 bases not matched to a gene. Here the CDR3 reads CASSFRDRGTQETQYF. The CDR3 DNA reads TGTGCCAGCAGTTTCCGGGACAGGGGGACCCAAGAGACCCAGTACTTC.

This sequence joins TRBV4-1 and TRBJ1-1; D ambiguous. This CDR3 is 15 amino acids long. V lost 1 base, J lost 0 bases, and 9 bases lay in between. CDR1 and CDR2 from the germline V gene are MGHRA and YSYEKL. CDR3 nucleotide sequence: TGCGCCAGCAGCCAAGGTACCACCATGAACACTGAAGCTTTCTTT. Translation: CASSQGTTMNTEAFF.

As DNA, the CDR3 is TGTGCCTGGAGACCGGCAGGGAGTAGGTACACTGAAGCTTTCTTT. This codes for CAWRPAGSRYTEAFF. The chain couples TRBV30 to TRBJ1-1, with D perhaps matching TRBD1 (5 bases). Per germline, CDR1 GTSNPN and CDR2 SVGIG (reference sequence). The CDR3 has 15 residues. Trimming stripped 3 bases from V and 3 bases from J, with 17 bases between.

The chain uses TRBV28 and TRBJ1-5; D gene uncertain. The CDR3 sequence is 12 residues long. The germline gives CDR1 MDHEN, CDR2 SYDVKM. V was pared by 4 bases and J by 7 bases, with 8 bases between. CDR3 sequence (DNA): TGTGCCAGCAGTTCTTCAATGCAGCCCCAGCATTTT. Translated: CASSSSMQPQHF.

The rearrangement joins TRBV6-6 to TRBJ1-1; maybe TRBD1 (5 bases). V was trimmed by 2 bases and J by 0 bases, leaving 13 bases between them. Per germline, CDR1 MNHNY and CDR2 SVGAGI (reference sequence). This CDR3 is built from 16 residues. CDR3 nucleotide sequence: TGTGCCAGCAGTTACAACCCAGGGTTAATGAACACTGAAGCTTTCTTT. This encodes CASSYNPGLMNTEAFF.

The chain employs TRBV4-1 and TRBJ2-2; a weak D match, TRBD1 (6 bases). The germline V gene has CDR1 MGHRA and CDR2 YSYEKL. Trimming left V 4 bases short and J 1 base short, with 7 bases between. CDR3 length: 14 residues. CDR3 nucleotides: TGCGCCAGCAGCCTGGGACAGAACACCGGGGAGCTGTTTTTT. Its translation is CASSLGQNTGELFF.

The V gene is TRBV5-1, the J gene TRBJ2-2; D is unclear. CDR3 length equals 13 residues. Between the trimmed V and J ends, which lost 2 bases and 5 bases, there was a span of 7 bases. The germline gives CDR1 SGHRS, CDR2 YFSETQ. CDR3 nucleotides: TGCGCCAGCAGCTTCCTTTGGACCGGGGAGCTGTTTTTT. This gives the protein CASSFLWTGELFF. Filled out from reference TRBV5-1 and TRBJ2-2, the complete variable domain reads KAGVTQTPRYLIKTRGQQVTLSCSPISGHRSVSWYQQTPGQGLQFLFEYFSETQRNKGNFPGRFSGRQFSNSRSEMNVSTLELGDSALYLCASSFLWTGELFFGEGSRLTVL.

The gene calls are TRBV7-2 and TRBJ2-3, with 8 positions matching TRBD2. V shed 5 bases and J 3 bases; nucleotides not matched to a gene: 7. The length of the CDR3 is 15 residues. Germline V gene data show CDR1 as SGHTA and CDR2 as FQGNSA. The CDR3 DNA is TGTGCCAGCAGCCGGACTAGCTCGGAAACAGATACGCAGTATTTT. This codes for CASSRTSSETDTQYF.

V and J are TRBV29-1 and TRBJ2-3; 10 bases are a match to TRBD2. CDR1 and CDR2 (germline): SQVTM, ANQGSEA. The CDR3 sequence is 14 residues long. V dropped 4 bases and J dropped 6; count of bases not matched to a gene: 7. The CDR3 sequence: CSVASGRAGDTQYF. CDR3 nucleotide sequence: TGCAGCGTTGCCAGCGGGAGGGCCGGGGATACGCAGTATTTT.

The chain combines TRBV27 with TRBJ1-2, with D possibly matching TRBD1 (5 bases). Trimming cost V 3 bases and J 5 bases, with 7 bases left between them. Per germline, CDR1 MNHEY and CDR2 SMNVEV (reference sequence). The CDR3 runs to 12 residues. The CDR3 sequence: CASSFGGYGYTF. The CDR3 bases are TGTGCCAGCAGTTTTGGGGGATATGGCTACACCTTC.

The CDR3 region has the DNA TGTGCCAGCTCATCACAGGAAAACACTGAAGCTTTCTTT. It translates to CASSSQENTEAFF. The chain is built from TRBV18 and TRBJ1-1; possibly TRBD1 for D (5 bases). The CDR3 sequence is 13 residues long. CDR1 and CDR2 from the germline V gene are KGHSH and LQKENI. V lost 5 bases to trimming and J lost 2 bases, with 9 bases between them.

This rearrangement joins TRBV11-2 to TRBJ2-7; 8 positions agree with TRBD2. Germline CDR1 is SGHAT and CDR2 is FQNNGV. This CDR3 spans 15 amino acids. The V and J ends lost 5 bases and 0 bases, in that order; junction bases with no gene match: 6. The CDR3 sequence: CASSQDLAGSYEQYF. DNA of the CDR3: TGTGCCAGCAGCCAAGATCTAGCGGGCTCCTACGAGCAGTACTTC.